This T cell receptor beta chain appears in the sequencing data of a study of human T cells and chemical hapten exposure. About the study: Mostly female patients had alopecia areata, totalis or universalis.

The CDR3 sequence is 15 residues long. V shed 0 bases and J shed 5 bases, with 13 bases lying between them. Overall study results and limits: Clustering by CDR3 similarity yielded significantly more large clusters from expanded TCRs than controls.

This clonotype was detected ten times or more. Its antigen is unknown. The sample's time point: patch test 1, 2 weeks after DPC sensitization. Stated treatment: therapeutic diphenylcyclopropenone sensitization with weekly scalp DPC. Participating donors were patients with alopecia, aged 18 to 70 years, considered appropriate candidates for DPC. The library tagged each cDNA molecule with unique molecular identifiers. MiXCR was run by TCRdb on the RACE reads, yielding one entry per CDR3 protein. This table has about 340,000 distinct CDR3 sequences, under 8% appearing once. V usage is TRBV12-3 or TRBV12-4 and J usage is TRBJ1-1; a possible D gene is TRBD1 (6 bases). The material sequenced was whole blood, taken in connection with sensitization to the hapten diphenylcyclopropenone (DPC). This receptor was obtained from a woman aged 18-29 years with alopecia areata. Some clones in this sample may be carry-over from other donors' samples. Here the CDR3 DNA reads TGTGCCAGCAGTTTAGCGATTGCGGGGGCGACTGAAGCTTTCTTT. Its translation is CASSLAIAGATEAFF.